Sequencing of this TCR beta chain was carried out in a study of beta chain features in type 1 diabetes. Across the whole study: Healthy donors and patients showed comparable age, gender and cell yields.

Study results and limitations: People with Type 1 diabetes carried modestly yet significantly shorter TCRB CDR3s in all four CD4+ subsets. Compared with healthy donors, patients appeared to share more similar naive, central memory and regulatory TCRB repertoires.

On this clone itself: Its antigen is still unknown.

cDNA synthesis used the whole RNA isolate, giving expressed TCRB sequences. Some clones are missing from TCRdb's copy, which holds only in-frame ones; the method was immunoSEQ multiplex PCR. The sample has some 410,000 clones, approximately 15% seen once. It was via CD45RO/CCR7/CD25/CD127/CD95/CD27 that CD4+ naive, central memory, regulatory and stem cell-like memory cells were sorted. Material: naive CD4+ T cells from blood. This receptor was taken from a man between 25 and 39 years old in good health.

This chain's CDR3 is CASSLRRELSYEQYF. DNA for the CDR3: TGTGCCAGCAGCTTGCGTCGGGAGCTCTCCTACGAGCAGTACTTC. The chain uses TRBV5-4 and TRBJ2-7, with a tentative D call TRBD2 (6 bases). The CDR3 has 15 amino acids. The germline V gene encodes CDR1 SGHNT and CDR2 YYREEE (reference sequence). Trimming pared 1 base from V and 0 bases from J, leaving 11 bases between.